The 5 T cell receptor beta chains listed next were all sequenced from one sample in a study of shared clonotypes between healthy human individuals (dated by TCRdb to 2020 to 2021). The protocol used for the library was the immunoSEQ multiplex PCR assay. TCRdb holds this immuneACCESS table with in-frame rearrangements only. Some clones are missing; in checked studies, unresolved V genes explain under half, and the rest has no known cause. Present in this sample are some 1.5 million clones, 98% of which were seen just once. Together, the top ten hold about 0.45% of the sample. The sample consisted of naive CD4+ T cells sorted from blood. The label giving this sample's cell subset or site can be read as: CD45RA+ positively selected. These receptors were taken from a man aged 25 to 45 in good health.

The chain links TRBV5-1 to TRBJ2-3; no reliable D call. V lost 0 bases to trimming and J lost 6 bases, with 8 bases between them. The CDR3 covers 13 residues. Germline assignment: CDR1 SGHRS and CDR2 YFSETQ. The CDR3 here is CASSLEGRDTQYF. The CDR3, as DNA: TGCGCCAGCAGCTTGGAGGGCAGGGATACGCAGTATTTT. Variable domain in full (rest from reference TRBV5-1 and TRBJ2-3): KAGVTQTPRYLIKTRGQQVTLSCSPISGHRSVSWYQQTPGQGLQFLFEYFSETQRNKGNFPGRFSGRQFSNSRSEMNVSTLELGDSALYLCASSLEGRDTQYFGPGTRLTVL.

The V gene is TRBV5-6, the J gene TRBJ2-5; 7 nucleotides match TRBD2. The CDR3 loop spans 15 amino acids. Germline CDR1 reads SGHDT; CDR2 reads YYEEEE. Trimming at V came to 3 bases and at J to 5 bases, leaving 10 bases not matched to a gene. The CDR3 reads CASSSPGRGGETQYF. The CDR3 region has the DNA TGTGCCAGCAGCTCCCCGGGACGGGGAGGGGAGACCCAGTACTTC.

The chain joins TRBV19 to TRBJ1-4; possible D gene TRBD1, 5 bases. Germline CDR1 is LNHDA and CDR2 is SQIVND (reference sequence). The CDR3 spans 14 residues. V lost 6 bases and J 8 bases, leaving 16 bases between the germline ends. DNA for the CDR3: TGTGCCAGTAGAAACCGGGACTTCGGGGAAAAACTGTTTTTT. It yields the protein CASRNRDFGEKLFF.

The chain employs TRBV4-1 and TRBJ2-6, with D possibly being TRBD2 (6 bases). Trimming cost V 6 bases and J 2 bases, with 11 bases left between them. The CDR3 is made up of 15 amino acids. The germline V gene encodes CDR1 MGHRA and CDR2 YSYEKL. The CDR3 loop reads CASSGWGAGANVLTF. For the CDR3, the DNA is TGCGCCAGCAGTGGATGGGGGGCTGGGGCCAACGTCCTGACTTTC.

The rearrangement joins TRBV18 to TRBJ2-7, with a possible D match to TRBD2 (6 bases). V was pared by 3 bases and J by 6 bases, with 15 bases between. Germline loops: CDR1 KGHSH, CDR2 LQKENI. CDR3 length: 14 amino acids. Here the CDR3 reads CASSPSGGRSEQYF. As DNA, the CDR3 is TGTGCCAGCTCACCCAGTGGGGGGAGGTCCGAGCAGTACTTC.